These T cell receptor beta chains were read from a single sample in a study of T cell responses to AZD1222 COVID-19 vaccine. Profiled with immunoSEQ multiplex PCR; TCRdb holds only in-frame clones, not every one. In the table there are about 130,000 clones, more than 70% of which are singletons. The material sequenced was peripheral blood, taken on day 0 of AZD1222 vaccination. These receptor sequences come from an adult in good health. Each CDR3 is given with its conserved first and last residue. A D gene is named only where the DNA matches it firmly. Size is stated for part of the rows, as once, few or many counts, or as a class when the clone is expanded.

TRBJ1-1 TRBV5-1 TRBD1 . TGCGCCAGCAGCCCACAATATCAGGGGGGGGACACTGAAGCTTTCTTT CASSPQYQGGDTEAFF
TRBJ1-1 TRBV9 . . TGTGCCAGCAGCGCTAGGAGTTGGACTGAAGCTTTCTTT CASSARSWTEAFF
TRBJ2-5 TRBV5-4 TRBD1 . TGTGCCAGCAGCCCGACAGGGCAACAAGAGACCCAGTACTTC CASSPTGQQETQYF
TRBJ2-1 TRBV19 . . TGTGCCAGTATCCACAGCTCCTACAATGAGCAGTTCTTC CASIHSSYNEQFF
TRBJ1-1 TRBV19 . . TGTGCCAGTAGTATATACCGGGACACTGAAGCTTTCTTT CASSIYRDTEAFF
TRBJ1-4 TRBV28 TRBD1 . TGTGCCAGCAACTCCCCCCAGGGGGTCTATGAAAAACTGTTTTTT CASNSPQGVYEKLFF
TRBJ1-2 TRBV19 TRBD1 . TGTGCCAGTAGTTTCCTGGACAGGGGTCGCGGCTACACCTTC CASSFLDRGRGYTF
TRBJ1-4 TRBV6-5 . . TGTGCCAGCAGTTACGCCTTAGGAGATGAAAAACTGTTTTTT CASSYALGDEKLFF
TRBJ2-3 TRBV7-6 . . TGTGCCAGCAGCTTACAGCGGTCCACAGATACGCAGTATTTT CASSLQRSTDTQYF
TRBJ2-7 TRBV5-4 . . TGTGCCAGCAGCCCGAGGGGGCGGGATCGGCCCTACGAGCAGTACTTC CASSPRGRDRPYEQYF
TRBJ2-5 TRBV30 . . TGTGCCTGGATGGGGGGCCAAGAGACCCAGTACTTC CAWMGGQETQYF
TRBJ2-5 TRBV29-1 . . TGCAGCGCTGCCGGGGCTAGCTCGACGGGAGAGACCCAGTACTTC CSAAGASSTGETQYF
TRBJ2-7 TRBV6-5 . . TGTGCCAGCAGTTCCACTCGAGGCAGACCCTCCTACGAGCAGTACTTC CASSSTRGRPSYEQYF
TRBJ1-3 TRBV29-1 . . TGCAGCGGGGTTAACTCTGGAAACACCATATATTTT CSGVNSGNTIYF
TRBJ1-5 TRBV28 . . TGTGCCAGCAGTTTAGGACCCAGCAATCAGCCCCAGCATTTT CASSLGPSNQPQHF
TRBJ1-4 TRBV12-3/TRBV12-4 . few TGTGCCAGCAGTCCCCCTGGTGTGGAAAAACTGTTTTTT CASSPPGVEKLFF
TRBJ1-2 TRBV5-4 . . TGTGCCAGCAGGTCCGGGACCGAGGGAAGGCTGGGCTACACCTTC CASRSGTEGRLGYTF
TRBJ2-1 TRBV7-3 TRBD2 . TGTGCCAGCAGCTTAGGGACTAGCGGTGATGAGCAGTTCTTC CASSLGTSGDEQFF
TRBJ2-1 TRBV5-1 . once TGCGCCAGCAGCTTTCTGCCCGCCTACAATGAGCAGTTCTTC CASSFLPAYNEQFF
TRBJ2-6 TRBV5-1 . . TGCGCCAGCAGCTTTTCCAGTTCTGGGGCCAACGTCCTGACTTTC CASSFSSSGANVLTF
TRBJ2-7 TRBV6-4 TRBD1 . TGTGCCAGCAGTGAGGGGACAGGGGCCTACGAGCAGTACTTC CASSEGTGAYEQYF
TRBJ2-7 TRBV2 . . TGTGCCACGACGGACACCTTCTTCTACGAGCAGTACTTC CATTDTFFYEQYF
TRBJ1-4 TRBV12-5 TRBD1 . TGTGCTAGTGGTCAACAGGGGACGGCTAATGAAAAACTGTTTTTT CASGQQGTANEKLFF
TRBJ2-1 TRBV7-3 . . TGTGCCAGCAGCACGGACCCAAGCAATGAGCAGTTCTTC CASSTDPSNEQFF
TRBJ2-7 TRBV9 TRBD1 . TGTGCCAGCAGCGAACAACACGGGACAGGGAACTCCTACGAGCAGTACTTC CASSEQHGTGNSYEQYF
TRBJ2-2 TRBV5-6 . . TGTGCCAGCAGCTTGGAAACGGGCCCGAACACCGGGGAGCTGTTTTTT CASSLETGPNTGELFF
TRBJ2-5 TRBV7-3 . . TGTGCCAGCAGCTTAACGGGCAGCAGCCAAGAGACCCAGTACTTC CASSLTGSSQETQYF
TRBJ2-7 TRBV9 . few TGTGCCAGCAGCCCCAGTATCGGGGCAGGGCAGTACTTC CASSPSIGAGQYF
TRBJ2-7 TRBV6-5 TRBD1 once TGTGCCAGCAAAAACTCGGGACAGGGGGCTTACGAGCAGTACTTC CASKNSGQGAYEQYF
TRBJ1-1 TRBV9 . . TGTGCCAGCAGCGTAGAGGCGACAGCTGGCGAAGCTTTCTTT CASSVEATAGEAFF
TRBJ2-3 TRBV10-3 TRBD2 once TGTGCCATCAGGACTAGCGGCGGCACAGATACGCAGTATTTT CAIRTSGGTDTQYF
TRBJ2-7 TRBV9 . . TGTGCCAGCAGCGTAGACCCCCTCGGCGAGCAGTACTTC CASSVDPLGEQYF
TRBJ1-2 TRBV2 . . TGTGCCAGCAACACAGATGGGACATCCGCGACCTTC CASNTDGTSATF
TRBJ1-1 TRBV7-2 TRBD1 few TGTGCCAGCAGATTCCCAGGGGGCGTGAACACTGAAGCTTTCTTT CASRFPGGVNTEAFF
TRBJ2-1 TRBV5-4 TRBD2 . TGTGCCAGCAGCTGGCCGACTAGCGGATACAATGAGCAGTTCTTC CASSWPTSGYNEQFF
TRBJ1-1 TRBV5-4 . once TGTGCCAGCAGCTTGGTACCCGGGCAGATAATGAACACTGAAGCTTTCTTT CASSLVPGQIMNTEAFF
TRBJ2-3 TRBV29-1 . . TGCAGCGTTGACCCCGGGGCAGATACGCAGTATTTT CSVDPGADTQYF
TRBJ2-5 TRBV10-3 TRBD2 . TGTGCCATCAGTGGGGGCCCAGTTAGCGGGAAAAGCTCGGAGACCCAGTACTTC CAISGGPVSGKSSETQYF
TRBJ1-2 TRBV3-1/TRBV3-2 . . TGTGCCAGCAGCCAAGACCAAGGACAAGGGAAGGTCACCTTC CASSQDQGQGKVTF
TRBJ2-7 TRBV7-9 . . TGTGCCAGCAGCTACCTCGGGCCCCCCTACGAGCAGTACTTC CASSYLGPPYEQYF
TRBJ1-5 TRBV19 . few TGTGCCACCCGGGGGCAGTCGGAGGGGGCCCAGCATTTT CATRGQSEGAQHF
TRBJ2-5 TRBV5-1 . . TGCGCCAGCAGCTTGGGTCATACCCAAGAGACCCAGTACTTC CASSLGHTQETQYF
TRBJ1-4 TRBV7-9 TRBD1 . TGTGCCAGCAGGGTGACAGGGGACGAAAAACTGTTTTTT CASRVTGDEKLFF
TRBJ2-1 TRBV7-2 TRBD2 . TGTGCCAGCAGCCCCCGCGGGACTAGCGGGGGTTACAATGAGCAGTTCTTC CASSPRGTSGGYNEQFF
TRBJ1-5 TRBV12-5 . . TGTGCTAGTGCGCCCGGTTCGGATCAGCCCCAGCATTTT CASAPGSDQPQHF
TRBJ2-1 TRBV28 . . TGTGCCAGCAGTCGGGACGGCAATGAGCAGTTCTTC CASSRDGNEQFF
TRBJ2-5 TRBV6-5 TRBD2 . TGTGCCAGCAGTTATCCGGGGGGAGAGACCCAGTACTTC CASSYPGGETQYF
TRBJ2-1 TRBV12-3/TRBV12-4 . . TGTGCCAGCAGGACCCTAGCGGAGCAGTTCTTC CASRTLAEQFF
TRBJ1-6 TRBV27 . . TGTGCCAGCAGTTCCGCCGGAAGTTATTCACCCCTCCACTTT CASSSAGSYSPLHF
TRBJ2-1 TRBV12-3/TRBV12-4 . once TGTGCCAGCAGCCCGACTGGAGGGGAGCAGTTCTTC CASSPTGGEQFF
TRBJ2-3 TRBV27 . . TGTGCCACTGGGCAGGGCCTCACAGATACGCAGTATTTT CATGQGLTDTQYF
TRBJ2-7 TRBV4-2 TRBD2 . TGTGCCAGCAGCCCTCGGGAGGTATCACCATCCTACGAGCAGTACTTC CASSPREVSPSYEQYF
TRBJ1-6 TRBV28 . . TGTGCCAGCAGTTTATGGCCTCGGATAGTTTCGTCACCCCTCCACTTT CASSLWPRIVSSPLHF
TRBJ2-1 TRBV6-5 . once TGTGCCAGCAGCCAGAGGGGTGGGGGAAACAATGAGCAGTTCTTC CASSQRGGGNNEQFF
TRBJ2-6 TRBV4-1 TRBD1 . TGCGCCAGCAGCCTTCGGGACAGCACTTCTGGGGCCAACGTCCTGACTTTC CASSLRDSTSGANVLTF
TRBJ2-5 TRBV19 . . TGTGCCAGTGGCCCTGGGGGTCCTGGAGAGACCCAGTACTTC CASGPGGPGETQYF